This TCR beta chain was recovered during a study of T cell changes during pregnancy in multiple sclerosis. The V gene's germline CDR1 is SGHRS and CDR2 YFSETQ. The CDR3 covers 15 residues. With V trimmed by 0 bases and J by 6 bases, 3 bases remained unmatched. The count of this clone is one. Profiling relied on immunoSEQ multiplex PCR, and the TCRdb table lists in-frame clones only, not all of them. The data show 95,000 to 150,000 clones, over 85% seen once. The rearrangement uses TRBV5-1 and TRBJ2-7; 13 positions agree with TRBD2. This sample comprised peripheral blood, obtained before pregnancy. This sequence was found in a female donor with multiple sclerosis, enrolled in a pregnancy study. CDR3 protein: CASSLAGTSGTEQYF. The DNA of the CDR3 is TGCGCCAGCAGCTTGGCCGGGACTAGCGGGACCGAGCAGTACTTC.